The source of this T cell receptor beta chain is a study of CD8 T cells in Susac syndrome. Whole-study results and caveats: The study admitted that it had a relatively small number of individuals in its TCR sequencing and HLA analysis.

Looked up from germline, CDR1 is SGHRS and CDR2 is YFSETQ. J gave up 5 bases and V 5 bases, and 7 bases lay outside the gene matches. The CDR3 consists of 15 residues. RNA was extracted with the RNeasy kit, and a quantity of 0.5 to 1 ug was reverse transcribed using random hexamers. A multiplex approach, immunoSEQ multiplex PCR, amplified TCR beta CDR3 across 54 Vbeta and 13 Jbeta. MiXCR, applied by TCRdb to the immunoSEQ multiplex PCR reads, yields one record per CDR3 protein. The sample carries some 260,000 distinct CDR3 sequences, 85% to 95% recorded once. This clonotype was detected once. Its antigen is currently unknown.

The clonotype comes from a human donor with multiple sclerosis. The V and J genes are TRBV5-1 and TRBJ1-6; TRBD1 matches at 7 bases. The sample taken for sequencing was CD4+ T cells from PBMCs. CDR3 region: CASRRTGTDNSPLHF. The CDR3 nucleotides are TGCGCCAGCAGACGGACCGGGACAGATAATTCACCCCTCCACTTT.